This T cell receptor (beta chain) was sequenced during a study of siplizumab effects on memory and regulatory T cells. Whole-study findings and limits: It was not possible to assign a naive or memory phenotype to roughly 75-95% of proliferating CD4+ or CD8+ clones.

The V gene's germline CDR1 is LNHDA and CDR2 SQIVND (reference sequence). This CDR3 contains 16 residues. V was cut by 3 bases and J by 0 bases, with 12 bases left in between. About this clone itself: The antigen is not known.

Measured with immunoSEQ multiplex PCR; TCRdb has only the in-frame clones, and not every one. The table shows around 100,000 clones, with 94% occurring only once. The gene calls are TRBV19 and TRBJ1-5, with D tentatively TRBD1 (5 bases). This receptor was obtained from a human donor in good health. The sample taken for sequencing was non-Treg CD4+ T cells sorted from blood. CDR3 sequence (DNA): TGTGCCAGTAGTATCTCCAGGGCCGGTAGCAATCAGCCCCAGCATTTT. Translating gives CASSISRAGSNQPQHF.